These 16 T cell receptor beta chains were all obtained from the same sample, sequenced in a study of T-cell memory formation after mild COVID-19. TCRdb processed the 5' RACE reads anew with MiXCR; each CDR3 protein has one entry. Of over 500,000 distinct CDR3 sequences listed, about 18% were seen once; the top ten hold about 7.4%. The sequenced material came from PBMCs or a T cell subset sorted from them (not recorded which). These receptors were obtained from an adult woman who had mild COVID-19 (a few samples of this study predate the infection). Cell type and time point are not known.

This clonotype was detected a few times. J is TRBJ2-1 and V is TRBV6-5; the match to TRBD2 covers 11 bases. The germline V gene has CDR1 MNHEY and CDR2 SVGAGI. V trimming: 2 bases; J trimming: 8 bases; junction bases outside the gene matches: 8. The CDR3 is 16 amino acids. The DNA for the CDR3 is TGTGCCAGCAGTTACAACTTAGCGGGAGGGCCCGATGAGCAGTTCTTC. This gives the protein CASSYNLAGGPDEQFF.

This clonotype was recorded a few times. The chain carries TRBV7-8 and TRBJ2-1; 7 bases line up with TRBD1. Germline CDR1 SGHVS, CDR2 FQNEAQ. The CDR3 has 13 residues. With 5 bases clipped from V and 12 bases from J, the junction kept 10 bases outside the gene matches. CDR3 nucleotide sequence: TGTGCCAGCAGCAGGGACAGCCCGAGGGGGCAGTTCTTC. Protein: CASSRDSPRGQFF.

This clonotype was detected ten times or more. The CDR3: CASTPGGSAVYNEQFF. Here the CDR3 DNA reads TGCGCCAGCACGCCGGGGGGTAGCGCCGTCTACAATGAGCAGTTCTTC. This chain links TRBV5-1 with TRBJ2-1; TRBD2 matches 7 bases. Germline lookup yields CDR1 SGHRS and CDR2 YFSETQ. This CDR3 has 16 amino acids. The junction had 12 bases not matched to a gene; V was cut back by 6 bases and J by 3 bases. The variable domain in full, completed from reference TRBV5-1 and TRBJ2-1, reads KAGVTQTPRYLIKTRGQQVTLSCSPISGHRSVSWYQQTPGQGLQFLFEYFSETQRNKGNFPGRFSGRQFSNSRSEMNVSTLELGDSALYLCASTPGGSAVYNEQFFGPGTRLTVL.

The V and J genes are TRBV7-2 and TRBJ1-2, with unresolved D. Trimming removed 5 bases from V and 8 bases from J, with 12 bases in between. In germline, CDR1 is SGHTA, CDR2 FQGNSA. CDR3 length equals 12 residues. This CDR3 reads CASSLFIGGYTF. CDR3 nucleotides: TGTGCCAGCAGCCTGTTTATCGGCGGCTACACCTTC.

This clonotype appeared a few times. The CDR3 bases are TGTGCCAGCAGCCCCTTGACAAGAACTGAAGCTTTCTTT. Translation gives CASSPLTRTEAFF. The rearrangement uses TRBV7-9 and TRBJ1-1, with D hard to call. Germline loops: CDR1 SEHNR, CDR2 FQNEAQ (reference sequence). CDR3 length: 13 residues. V lost 5 bases to trimming and J lost 5 bases, with 12 bases between them.

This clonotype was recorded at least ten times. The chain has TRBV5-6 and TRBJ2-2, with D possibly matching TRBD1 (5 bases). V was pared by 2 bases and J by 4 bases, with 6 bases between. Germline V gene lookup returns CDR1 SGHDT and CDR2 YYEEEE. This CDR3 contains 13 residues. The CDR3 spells CASSLGVTGELFF. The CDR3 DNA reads TGTGCCAGCAGCTTAGGGGTCACCGGGGAGCTGTTTTTT.

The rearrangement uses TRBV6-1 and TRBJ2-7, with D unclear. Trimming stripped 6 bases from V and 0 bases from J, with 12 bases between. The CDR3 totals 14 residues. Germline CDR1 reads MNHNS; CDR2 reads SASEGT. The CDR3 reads CASSHDLSSYEQYF. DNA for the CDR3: TGTGCCAGCAGCCACGACTTGAGCTCCTACGAGCAGTACTTC.

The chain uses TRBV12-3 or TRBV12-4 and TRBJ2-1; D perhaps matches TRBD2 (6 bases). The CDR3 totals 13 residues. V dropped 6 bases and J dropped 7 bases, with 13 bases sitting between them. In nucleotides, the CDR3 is TGTGCCAGCAGGGAGGGAGCCCTAAATGAGCAGTTCTTC. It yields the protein CASREGALNEQFF.

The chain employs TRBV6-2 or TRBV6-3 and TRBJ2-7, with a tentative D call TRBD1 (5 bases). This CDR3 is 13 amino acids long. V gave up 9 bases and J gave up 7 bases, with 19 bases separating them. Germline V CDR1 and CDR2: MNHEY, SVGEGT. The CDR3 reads CASKERDAGEQYF. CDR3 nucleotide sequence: TGTGCCAGTAAGGAGCGTGACGCAGGGGAGCAGTACTTC.

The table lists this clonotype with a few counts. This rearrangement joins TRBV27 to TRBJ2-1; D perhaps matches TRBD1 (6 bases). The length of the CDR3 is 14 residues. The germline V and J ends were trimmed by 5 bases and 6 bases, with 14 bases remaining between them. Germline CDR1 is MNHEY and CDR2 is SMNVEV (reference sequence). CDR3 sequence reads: CASSQGSRVNEQFF. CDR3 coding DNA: TGTGCCAGCAGTCAGGGGAGTAGAGTCAATGAGCAGTTCTTC.

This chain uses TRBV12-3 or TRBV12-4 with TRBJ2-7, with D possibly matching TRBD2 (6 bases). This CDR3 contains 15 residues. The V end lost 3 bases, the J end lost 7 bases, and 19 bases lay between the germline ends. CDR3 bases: TGTGCCAGCAGTTTTTTGGGCCTGGGGGGTCAAGAGCAGTACTTC. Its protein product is CASSFLGLGGQEQYF.

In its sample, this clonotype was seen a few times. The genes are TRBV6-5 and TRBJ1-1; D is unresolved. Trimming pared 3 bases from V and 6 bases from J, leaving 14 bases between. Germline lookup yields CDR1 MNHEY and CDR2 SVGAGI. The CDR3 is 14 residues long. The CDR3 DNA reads TGTGCCAGCAGTTATCGGGGTAGGTTTGCTGAAGCTTTCTTT. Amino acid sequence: CASSYRGRFAEAFF.

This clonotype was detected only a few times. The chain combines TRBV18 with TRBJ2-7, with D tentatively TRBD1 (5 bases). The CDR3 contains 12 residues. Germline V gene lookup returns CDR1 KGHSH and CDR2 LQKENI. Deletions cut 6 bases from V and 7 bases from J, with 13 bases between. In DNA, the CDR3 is TGTGCCAGCTCGGTAGGGGCGAGGGAGCAGTACTTC. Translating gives CASSVGAREQYF. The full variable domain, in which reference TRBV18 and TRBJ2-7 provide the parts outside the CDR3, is NAGVMQNPRHLVRRRGQEARLRCSPMKGHSHVYWYRQLPEEGLKFMVYLQKENIIDESGMPKERFSAEFPKEGPSILRIQQVVRGDSAAYFCASSVGAREQYFGPGTRLTVT.

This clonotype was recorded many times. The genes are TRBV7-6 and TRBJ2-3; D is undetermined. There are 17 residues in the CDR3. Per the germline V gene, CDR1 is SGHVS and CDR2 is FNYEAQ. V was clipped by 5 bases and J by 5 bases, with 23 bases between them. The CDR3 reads CASSPPPSDEVVDTQYF. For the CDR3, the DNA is TGTGCCAGCAGCCCCCCCCCGAGCGACGAGGTGGTAGATACGCAGTATTTT.

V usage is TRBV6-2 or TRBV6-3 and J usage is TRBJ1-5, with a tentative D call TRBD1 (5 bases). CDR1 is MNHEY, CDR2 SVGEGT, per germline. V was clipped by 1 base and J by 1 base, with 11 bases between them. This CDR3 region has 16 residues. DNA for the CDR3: TGTGCCAGCAGTTACTTCGGGGGGTCGAGCAATCAGCCCCAGCATTTT. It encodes CASSYFGGSSNQPQHF.

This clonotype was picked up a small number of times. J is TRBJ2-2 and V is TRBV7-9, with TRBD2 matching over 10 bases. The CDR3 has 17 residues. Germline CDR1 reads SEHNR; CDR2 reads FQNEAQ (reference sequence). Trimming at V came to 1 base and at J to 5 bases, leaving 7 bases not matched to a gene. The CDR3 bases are TGTGCCAGCAGCTTAGATTCCCTAGCGGGAGAGACCGGGGAGCTGTTTTTT. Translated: CASSLDSLAGETGELFF.